This TCR beta chain is from a study of blood T cell repertoires in COVID-19. Study at large: Samples representing acute and convalescent COVID-19 were sourced from the United States, Italy and Spain. T cells, B-cell-depleted T cells, or PBMCs supplied cDNA or gDNA.

In germline, CDR1 is SGHRS, CDR2 YFSETQ. The CDR3 consists of 13 residues. The V and J ends lost 0 bases and 5 bases respectively, with 8 bases between them. Study processing details: Amplification of reference gene primers was used by the study to estimate nucleated cell counts. Using immunoSEQ multiplex PCR, the repertoire was profiled, and TCRdb retains in-frame clones only, with some absent. D and trimming were read from the DNA, whereas the V and J calls and clone size are those reported in that table. The sample includes under 200,000 clones, about 90% of them seen just once. Source material: peripheral blood. This TCR was sampled from a woman in her 70s with acute or convalescent COVID-19. This sequence joins TRBV5-1 and TRBJ2-5; unclear D gene. The CDR3 protein is CASSLVPSETQYF. The CDR3 nucleotides are TGCGCCAGCAGCTTGGTCCCCTCGGAGACCCAGTACTTC.